Listed below are T cell receptor beta chains from one sample, sequenced in a study of shared clonotypes between healthy human individuals. Assay used: immunoSEQ multiplex PCR; TCRdb lists only in-frame clones, some missing. Of roughly 700,000 clones in the sample, roughly 70% were seen once. The sequenced material came from memory CD4+ T cells sorted from blood. All receptors derive from a woman under 40 in good health. Each CDR3 is given with its conserved first and last residue. D genes are given only for firm matches. Clone size is shown for a subset of rows, as once, few, many or a class of expanded clone.

>TRBJ2-3|TRBV6-1|11|.|.
TGTGCCAGCAGTGTGCCAGATACGCAGTATTTT
CASSVPDTQYF
>TRBJ2-4|TRBV4-2|18|.|.
TGTGCCAGCAGCCAAGATTGGCCCAGCGGGTTAGCCAAAAACATTCAGTACTTC
CASSQDWPSGLAKNIQYF
>TRBJ2-1|TRBV6-6|12|.|.
TGTGCCAGCAGCCGGTCTAGCGTTGAGCAGTTCTTC
CASSRSSVEQFF
>TRBJ1-4|TRBV9|14|TRBD1|once
TGTGCCAGCAGCGCGGGACAGATTAATGAAAAACTGTTTTTT
CASSAGQINEKLFF
>TRBJ1-1|TRBV29-1|12|.|many
TGCAGCACTACAGGGTTCAACACTGAAGCTTTCTTT
CSTTGFNTEAFF
>TRBJ2-7|TRBV27|10|.|.
TGTGCCAGCAGTCCTTACGAGCAGTACTTC
CASSPYEQYF
>TRBJ2-5|TRBV5-1|15|TRBD1|.
TGCGCCAGCAGCTTGGGGGGACAGCAACATGAGACCCAGTACTTC
CASSLGGQQHETQYF
>TRBJ1-2|TRBV7-2|17|TRBD1|.
TGTGCCAGCAGCTCCCGCGGAAGAACGGGACAGGGCCATGGCTACACCTTC
CASSSRGRTGQGHGYTF
>TRBJ1-2|TRBV28|15|TRBD1|.
TGTGCCAGCAGCCCATCCGGGACAGGGGACTATGGCTACACCTTC
CASSPSGTGDYGYTF
>TRBJ2-3|TRBV18|16|TRBD2|few
TGTGCCAGCTCACCGGGACTAGCGGGATTGGGAGATACGCAGTATTTT
CASSPGLAGLGDTQYF
>TRBJ2-1|TRBV19|14|TRBD2|.
TGTGCCAGTAACCCCGGACTAGCGGGGAATGAGCAGTTCTTC
CASNPGLAGNEQFF
>TRBJ1-2|TRBV6-1|15|.|.
TGTGCCAGCAGACCACCTACAGGGAGGGACTATGGCTACACCTTC
CASRPPTGRDYGYTF
>TRBJ2-1|TRBV6-1|15|TRBD2|few
TGTGCCAGCAGTCGGCTAGCGGGAGGAATAAATGAGCAGTTCTTC
CASSRLAGGINEQFF
>TRBJ2-1|TRBV29-1|15|.|.
TGCAGCGTTGAGGAGGACCTCTTGATGGACAATGAGCAGTTCTTC
CSVEEDLLMDNEQFF
>TRBJ2-7|TRBV5-1|13|.|.
TGCGCCAGCAGCGGGGGCTTTACCACCGGGCAGTACTTC
CASSGGFTTGQYF
>TRBJ1-1|TRBV7-9|13|.|.
TGTGCCAGCAGCTTCCCGATCGGGACTGAAGCTTTCTTT
CASSFPIGTEAFF
>TRBJ2-3|TRBV5-1|15|.|few
TGCGCCAGCAGCTCACTGGGGGGCAGCACAGATACGCAGTATTTT
CASSSLGGSTDTQYF
>TRBJ2-7|TRBV6-6|9|.|.
TGTGCCGACACCTACGAGCAGTACTTC
CADTYEQYF
>TRBJ2-1|TRBV4-1|16|TRBD1|.
TGCGCCAGCAGCAACCCCGGGACAGGGAGAACCAATGAGCAGTTCTTC
CASSNPGTGRTNEQFF
>TRBJ2-7|TRBV6-1|17|TRBD2|.
TGTGCCAGCAGTGAACCGGGACTAGCGTCTAGCTCCTACGAGCAGTACTTC
CASSEPGLASSSYEQYF
>TRBJ2-3|TRBV28|14|.|.
TGTGCCAGCAGTTCGTCGACAGGAACAGATACGCAGTATTTT
CASSSSTGTDTQYF
>TRBJ2-3|TRBV6-1|14|.|.
TGTGCCATCTCGGACCGGGCCTCGGCAGATACGCAGTATTTT
CAISDRASADTQYF
>TRBJ2-1|TRBV18|17|TRBD2|.
TGTGCCAGCTCACCGGGGTTCGCGGGAGTTGGGGGCAATGAGCAGTTCTTC
CASSPGFAGVGGNEQFF
>TRBJ2-7|TRBV10-1|13|.|.
TGCGCCAGCAGTGAGTCTTGGGAGTACGAGCAGTACTTC
CASSESWEYEQYF
>TRBJ2-5|TRBV6-5|12|.|.
TGTGCCAGCAGTGGGACCCAAGAGACCCAGTACTTC
CASSGTQETQYF